This TCR beta chain comes out of a study of T cell responses to AZD1222 COVID-19 vaccine. Study-level findings and limits: Only six or seven AZD1222 recipients were seropositive at baseline. White British ancestry dominated among donors, who included more females, and clonal diversity was possibly underestimated. Nearly half of spike-specific TCRs reportedly target variant regions that are unmutated in the B.1.351 and B.1.1.7 variants.

TCRdb keeps only in-frame clones here, not all; method: immunoSEQ multiplex PCR. The sample lists about 96,000 clones; 70% to 90% were seen once. With regard to this clone: The antigen remains undetermined.

This CDR3 comprises 14 residues. Germline CDR1 and CDR2: SGHRS and YFSETQ. Trimming took off 1 base at V and 3 bases at J, with 11 bases between the two ends. This chain connects TRBV5-1 to TRBJ2-7; a possible D gene is TRBD1 (6 bases). This TCR was sampled from an adult in good health. The source material was peripheral blood, sampled on day 0 of AZD1222 vaccination. The CDR3 nucleotides are TGCGCCAGCAGCTTGACAGGGCCCAGCTACGAGCAGTACTTC. Its translation: CASSLTGPSYEQYF.